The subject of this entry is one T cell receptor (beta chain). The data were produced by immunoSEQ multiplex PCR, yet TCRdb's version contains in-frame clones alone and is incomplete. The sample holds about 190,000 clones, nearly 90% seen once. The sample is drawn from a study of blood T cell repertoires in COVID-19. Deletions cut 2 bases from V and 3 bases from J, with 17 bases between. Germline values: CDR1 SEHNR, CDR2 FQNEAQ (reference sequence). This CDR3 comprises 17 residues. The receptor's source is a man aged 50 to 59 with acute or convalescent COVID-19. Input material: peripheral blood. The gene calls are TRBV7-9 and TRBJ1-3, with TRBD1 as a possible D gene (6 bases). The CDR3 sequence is CASSLTVTGQIGNTIYF. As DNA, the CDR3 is TGTGCCAGCAGCTTAACGGTAACCGGACAGATTGGAAACACCATATATTTT.